This T cell receptor (beta chain) was recovered during a study of blood T cell repertoires in COVID-19. Across the study: Samples taken during acute and convalescent COVID-19 were collected in the United States, Italy and Spain. T cells, B-cell-depleted T cells, or PBMCs provided the cDNA or gDNA that served as material.

V lost 0 bases, J lost 0 bases, and 9 bases lay in between. Per germline, CDR1 MNHNS and CDR2 SASEGT. The CDR3 extends over 15 amino acids. In the original analysis: Amplification of reference gene primers was used by the study to estimate nucleated cell counts. Data came from immunoSEQ multiplex PCR; TCRdb stores just in-frame clones and leaves some out. V and J calls and clone size are those listed in that table; D and trimming were worked out from the DNA. The sample yields about 46,000 clones, around 85% seen once. The J gene is TRBJ2-7, the V gene TRBV6-1; possibly TRBD1 for D (5 bases). Sequenced: peripheral blood. This clonotype was sampled from a human donor in a cohort sampled during active COVID-19. The donor label of this sample is uncertain. The CDR3: CASSEAPDTSYEQYF. In DNA, the CDR3 is TGTGCCAGCAGTGAAGCACCGGACACCTCCTACGAGCAGTACTTC.